A single sample gave rise to the 17 T cell receptor beta chains below, sequenced in a study of early T cells in non-severe SARS-CoV-2 infection. TCRdb re-derived calls from the 5' RACE reads in MiXCR, one entry per CDR3 protein. The sample includes 60,000 or so distinct CDR3 sequences, more than 8.5% of them seen just once. The sample taken for sequencing was whole blood. These receptors were obtained from an adult who was a healthcare worker with PCR-confirmed SARS-CoV-2 infection or an uninfected control (not recorded which).

This clonotype occurred many times. J is TRBJ2-3 and V is TRBV2; D remains unclear. CDR1 SNHLY and CDR2 FYNNEI come from the germline V gene. Trimming shortened V by 6 bases and J by 5 bases, and 6 bases separated the two germline ends. The CDR3 sequence is 11 residues long. CDR3 sequence: CASRLGDTQYF. For the CDR3, the DNA is TGTGCCAGCAGACTCGGAGATACGCAGTATTTT.

This clonotype was seen ten or more times. V is TRBV4-3 and J is TRBJ2-3, with a possible D match to TRBD2 (6 bases). CDR3 length: 14 residues. Germline CDR1 is LGHNA and CDR2 is YSLEER. V lost 4 bases and J 4 bases, leaving 12 bases between the germline ends. CDR3 region: CASSPGSFPDTQYF. The CDR3 DNA is TGCGCCAGCAGCCCCGGGAGCTTCCCAGATACGCAGTATTTT.

The chain links TRBV3-1 to TRBJ2-1, with no clear D. Germline-derived CDR1 and CDR2 are LGHDT and YNNKEL (reference sequence). V was trimmed by 2 bases and J by 7 bases, leaving 6 bases between them. The CDR3 spans 12 residues. CDR3 coding DNA: TGTGCCAGCAGCCAATTAGGAAATGAGCAGTTCTTC. Translating it yields CASSQLGNEQFF.

This clonotype occurred many times. This chain uses TRBV20-1 with TRBJ2-1, with 9 positions matching TRBD1. CDR3 size: 14 residues. Losses at the gene ends were 6 bases for V and 9 bases for J; bases not matched to a gene: 12. Germline CDR1 reads DFQATT; CDR2 reads SNEGSKA (reference sequence). CDR3 nucleotides: TGCAGTGCCTTACTACAGGGGGCTTTAGCTGAGCAGTTCTTC. Translating it yields CSALLQGALAEQFF.

This clonotype was recorded many times. The rearrangement joins TRBV20-1 to TRBJ2-1; 9 nucleotides match TRBD2. V lost 1 base to trimming and J lost 5 bases; unmatched junction nucleotides: 3. This CDR3 has 14 amino acids. CDR1 DFQATT and CDR2 SNEGSKA come from the germline V gene (reference sequence). The CDR3 nucleotides read TGCAGTGCTAGAGGGACTAGCGAGAACAATGAGCAGTTCTTC. This gives the protein CSARGTSENNEQFF.

V and J are TRBV20-1 and TRBJ1-6; D is unclear. V lost 3 bases and J 13 bases, leaving 19 bases between the germline ends. Germline values: CDR1 DFQATT, CDR2 SNEGSKA (reference sequence). The CDR3 spans 14 residues. The CDR3 DNA follows: TGCAGTGCTAGGGTCCAGTCTAAGGAGGGCCCCCTCCACTTT. It codes for CSARVQSKEGPLHF.

The rearrangement uses TRBV5-8 and TRBJ2-1; TRBD1 or TRBD2 may be the D gene (5 bases each). The V end was cut by 4 bases, the J end by 4 bases, with 18 bases between. Germline V gene lookup returns CDR1 SGHTS and CDR2 YDEGEE. The CDR3 length is 16 residues. CDR3 DNA sequence: TGTGCCAGCAGCCCTGGATCGCCCTGGGGGTACAATGAGCAGTTCTTC. Protein sequence: CASSPGSPWGYNEQFF.

J is TRBJ2-1 and V is TRBV4-3, with D possibly TRBD2 on 7 matching bases. The V gene's germline CDR1 is LGHNA and CDR2 YSLEER. The CDR3 covers 15 residues. Trimming took off 0 bases at V and 5 bases at J, with 11 bases between the two ends. The CDR3 region is CASSQDWGGHNEQFF. CDR3 nucleotide sequence: TGCGCCAGCAGCCAAGATTGGGGGGGGCACAATGAGCAGTTCTTC.

This clonotype showed up many times. This chain connects TRBV4-1 to TRBJ2-5; TRBD1 aligns across 9 bases. The CDR3 covers 15 residues. The germline V gene encodes CDR1 MGHRA and CDR2 YSYEKL. The trim removed 0 bases at V and 7 bases at J, leaving 6 bases unmatched. In nucleotides, the CDR3 is TGCGCCAGCAGCCAAGACCGAGACAGGGGGTGGACCCAGTACTTC. This sequence encodes CASSQDRDRGWTQYF.

In this sample, this clonotype turned up many times. V is TRBV10-3 and J is TRBJ2-3; D gene ambiguous. Between the trimmed V and J ends, which lost 0 bases and 5 bases, there was a span of 15 bases. Germline V gene lookup returns CDR1 ENHRY and CDR2 SYGVKD. This CDR3 comprises 16 residues. The CDR3 loop is CAISESVVHLGDTQYF. CDR3 in DNA: TGTGCCATCAGTGAGTCGGTAGTTCATTTAGGAGATACGCAGTATTTT.

Many counts were recorded for this clonotype. This chain links TRBV7-2 with TRBJ2-7, with 14 nucleotides matching TRBD2. This CDR3 has 16 residues. The junction had 7 bases not matched to a gene; V was cut back by 5 bases and J by 4 bases. Germline V gene sequence: CDR1 SGHTA, CDR2 FQGNSA. The CDR3: CASSETSGRASYEQYF. In DNA form, the CDR3 reads TGTGCCAGCAGCGAGACTAGCGGGAGGGCCTCGTACGAGCAGTACTTC.

A few counts support this clonotype. The CDR3 sequence: CASSPLAGISYNEQFF. CDR3 nucleotide sequence: TGTGCCAGCAGCCCTTTAGCGGGAATCTCCTACAATGAGCAGTTCTTC. This chain joins TRBV7-2 and TRBJ2-1, with TRBD2 matching 8 bases. CDR3 length: 16 residues. J gave up 0 bases and V 5 bases, and 6 bases lay outside the gene matches. Germline V gene data show CDR1 as SGHTA and CDR2 as FQGNSA.

The chain couples TRBV12-3 or TRBV12-4 to TRBJ1-3; a weak D match, TRBD1 (5 bases). The CDR3 is 14 residues long. V was cut by 6 bases and J by 1 base, with 10 bases left in between. CDR3 bases: TGTGCCAGCAGCTCTGGGGGATCTGGAAACACCATATATTTT. Translating gives CASSSGGSGNTIYF.

This clonotype appeared a few times. The chain links TRBV28 to TRBJ1-4; D is ambiguous. Between the trimmed V and J ends, which lost 6 bases and 8 bases, there was a span of 13 bases. This CDR3 region has 13 residues. Per the germline V gene, CDR1 is MDHEN and CDR2 is SYDVKM. Written as DNA, the CDR3 is TGTGCCAGCAGGCGGGCACGACGGGAAAAACTGTTTTTT. Protein sequence: CASRRARREKLFF.

This clonotype was counted a few times. The chain couples TRBV29-1 to TRBJ2-7; the match to TRBD1 covers 8 bases. Trimming removed 6 bases from V and 3 bases from J; junction bases left unmatched: 13. From germline, CDR1 is SQVTM and CDR2 ANQGSEA. The CDR3 has 15 residues. The CDR3 DNA is TGCAGCGTCGTCCCTCCGACAGGGGATCTCTACGAGCAGTACTTC. Protein: CSVVPPTGDLYEQYF.

Ten or more counts support this clonotype. The chain has TRBV12-3 or TRBV12-4 and TRBJ2-3; no reliable D call. V lost 5 bases and J 0 bases, leaving 15 bases between the germline ends. This CDR3 has 16 amino acids. CDR3 nucleotide sequence: TGTGCCAGCAGTCGATCTGTGCACCCTAGCACAGATACGCAGTATTTT. Amino acids: CASSRSVHPSTDTQYF.

The chain recombines TRBV28 with TRBJ1-1, with unresolved D. The CDR3 spans 12 residues. V was pared by 7 bases and J by 1 base, with 7 bases between. CDR1 MDHEN and CDR2 SYDVKM come from the germline V gene. The DNA of the CDR3 is TGTGCCAGCACAGACGGGAACACTGAAGCTTTCTTT. This encodes CASTDGNTEAFF.